The rows below give T cell receptor beta chains drawn from one sample of a study of cytotoxic CD8 clonotypes in ibrutinib-treated CLL. Here immunoSEQ multiplex PCR was the method, and the copy in TCRdb shows in-frame clones only, minus some. Of roughly 200,000 clones listed, around 72% are singletons. The source material was PBMCs, sampled after 24 months of ibrutinib treatment. The source is a human donor with chronic lymphocytic leukemia. Each CDR3 is given with its conserved first and last residue. The D gene is left open where the match is weak. Where a row states a size, it is once, few, many or the class of an expanded clone; other rows omit it.

CDR3nt: TGCGCCAGCAGCTTAGGATCGGCAGGCCCACCCCAAGAGACCCAGTACTTC
CDR3aa: CASSLGSAGPPQETQYF
v_gene: TRBV5-1
j_gene: TRBJ2-5
abundance: NA
d_gene: NA

CDR3nt: TGTGCCTGGAGGGGCTCCTCCTACGAGCAGTACTTC
CDR3aa: CAWRGSSYEQYF
v_gene: TRBV30
j_gene: TRBJ2-7
abundance: NA
d_gene: NA

CDR3nt: TGTGCCAGCAGTTTATCGATAGATTCGGAAGCTTTCTTT
CDR3aa: CASSLSIDSEAFF
v_gene: TRBV27
j_gene: TRBJ1-1
abundance: NA
d_gene: NA

CDR3nt: TGTGCCAGCAGCTTGCTAGGGGGGGCAGCCTCCTACAATGAGCAGTTCTTC
CDR3aa: CASSLLGGAASYNEQFF
v_gene: TRBV5-6
j_gene: TRBJ2-1
abundance: NA
d_gene: NA

CDR3nt: TGTGCCAGTAGTAGAACACAGCTATTAGGGTCCTACGAGCAGTACTTC
CDR3aa: CASSRTQLLGSYEQYF
v_gene: TRBV19
j_gene: TRBJ2-7
abundance: few
d_gene: NA

CDR3nt: TGTGCCAGCAGCTTGGTGGGGGCCCCTGAAGCTTTCTTT
CDR3aa: CASSLVGAPEAFF
v_gene: TRBV5-6
j_gene: TRBJ1-1
abundance: once
d_gene: NA

CDR3nt: TGCAGCGTTGTGGAGGGAGTTGGCACCGGGGAGCTGTTTTTT
CDR3aa: CSVVEGVGTGELFF
v_gene: TRBV29-1
j_gene: TRBJ2-2
abundance: once
d_gene: NA

CDR3nt: TGCGCCAGCAGCGCGGGAGCGACAGGAGCTGAAGCTTTCTTT
CDR3aa: CASSAGATGAEAFF
v_gene: TRBV5-1
j_gene: TRBJ1-1
abundance: once
d_gene: NA

CDR3nt: TGCGCCAGCAGTGACCCGGGACTAGCGGACAACACCGGGGAGCTGTTTTTT
CDR3aa: CASSDPGLADNTGELFF
v_gene: TRBV10-1
j_gene: TRBJ2-2
abundance: NA
d_gene: TRBD2

CDR3nt: TGTGCCAGCAGTGGCGCGTACAGGGGATCAGCTTTCTTT
CDR3aa: CASSGAYRGSAFF
v_gene: TRBV2
j_gene: TRBJ1-1
abundance: NA
d_gene: TRBD1

CDR3nt: TGTGCCAGCAGTTTAACGGGACTAGCGGGAGGTCGGGTTAGCGGGGAGCTGTTTTTT
CDR3aa: CASSLTGLAGGRVSGELFF
v_gene: TRBV27
j_gene: TRBJ2-2
abundance: NA
d_gene: TRBD2

CDR3nt: TGTGCCTGGAGAGTGGTAGGGGGCGACTATGGCTACACCTTC
CDR3aa: CAWRVVGGDYGYTF
v_gene: TRBV30
j_gene: TRBJ1-2
abundance: NA
d_gene: TRBD1

CDR3nt: TGTGCCAGCAGTTCGGCGCCCCCTCCCTTGCCTTTCTACGAGCAGTACTTC
CDR3aa: CASSSAPPPLPFYEQYF
v_gene: TRBV13
j_gene: TRBJ2-7
abundance: NA
d_gene: NA

CDR3nt: TGTGCCAGCAGCAAGGGACAGGCGGAGAACACTGAAGCTTTCTTT
CDR3aa: CASSKGQAENTEAFF
v_gene: TRBV11-3
j_gene: TRBJ1-1
abundance: NA
d_gene: TRBD1

CDR3nt: TGTGCCAGCACGAGCGACCCGGGACAGGGTTTCCAGCCCCAGCATTTT
CDR3aa: CASTSDPGQGFQPQHF
v_gene: TRBV2
j_gene: TRBJ1-5
abundance: NA
d_gene: TRBD1

CDR3nt: TGTGCCAGCAGTTACGGGCAGCAGGGCGGGAATGAGCAGTTCTTC
CDR3aa: CASSYGQQGGNEQFF
v_gene: TRBV6-5
j_gene: TRBJ2-1
abundance: NA
d_gene: NA

CDR3nt: TGCACCAGCAGCCAAGGCGGGCTGTTTTTT
CDR3aa: CTSSQGGLFF
v_gene: TRBV1
j_gene: TRBJ2-2
abundance: few
d_gene: NA

CDR3nt: TGTGCCAGCAGCCTCAGGGGGGGCAACACTGAAGCTTTCTTT
CDR3aa: CASSLRGGNTEAFF
v_gene: TRBV27
j_gene: TRBJ1-1
abundance: NA
d_gene: TRBD1

CDR3nt: TGTGCCAGCAGCTTGGGCGGGACAGGTTACTCTGGAAACACCATATATTTT
CDR3aa: CASSLGGTGYSGNTIYF
v_gene: TRBV5-4
j_gene: TRBJ1-3
abundance: few
d_gene: TRBD1

CDR3nt: TGTGCCATCAGCGCTACAGGGGGATTTAGGGATGAGCAGTTCTTC
CDR3aa: CAISATGGFRDEQFF
v_gene: TRBV10-3
j_gene: TRBJ2-1
abundance: NA
d_gene: TRBD1

CDR3nt: TGTGCCAGCAGCTTAATGCCGATGACAGGCCCAAATGAGCAGTACTTC
CDR3aa: CASSLMPMTGPNEQYF
v_gene: TRBV7-8
j_gene: TRBJ2-7
abundance: NA
d_gene: NA

CDR3nt: TGCGCCAGCAGCTTGTTCCGGGGCCTCCGAGCTAACTATGGCTACACCTTC
CDR3aa: CASSLFRGLRANYGYTF
v_gene: TRBV5-1
j_gene: TRBJ1-2
abundance: NA
d_gene: NA

CDR3nt: TGTGCCGTAAAAACAGGGTCCGGGGCCAACGTCCTGACTTTC
CDR3aa: CAVKTGSGANVLTF
v_gene: TRBV28
j_gene: TRBJ2-6
abundance: NA
d_gene: NA

CDR3nt: TGTGCCAGCAGCTCACTAGCGGCACTAGCGGGATCAGATACGCAGTATTTT
CDR3aa: CASSSLAALAGSDTQYF
v_gene: TRBV7-2
j_gene: TRBJ2-3
abundance: NA
d_gene: TRBD2

CDR3nt: TGTGCCAGCACCCATACTGGTTGGGGCTACACCTTC
CDR3aa: CASTHTGWGYTF
v_gene: TRBV6-1
j_gene: TRBJ1-2
abundance: NA
d_gene: NA

CDR3nt: TGTGCCAGCAGCTTAGTTAAAGCGGGAGTAGATTATCAGTTCTTC
CDR3aa: CASSLVKAGVDYQFF
v_gene: TRBV7-9
j_gene: TRBJ2-1
abundance: many
d_gene: TRBD2

CDR3nt: TGTGCCAGCAGCTTTTCAGGAAATAATGAAAAACTGTTTTTT
CDR3aa: CASSFSGNNEKLFF
v_gene: TRBV5-5
j_gene: TRBJ1-4
abundance: once
d_gene: NA

CDR3nt: TGTGCCAGCAGTTACTCGGCAGGGGATCAGCCCCAGCATTTT
CDR3aa: CASSYSAGDQPQHF
v_gene: TRBV6-6
j_gene: TRBJ1-5
abundance: NA
d_gene: NA

CDR3nt: TGTGCCGGCAGTCATTCTAGCACAGATACGCAGTATTTT
CDR3aa: CAGSHSSTDTQYF
v_gene: TRBV2
j_gene: TRBJ2-3
abundance: NA
d_gene: NA

CDR3nt: TGTGCCAGCAGCGACTCGGGACTAGCGGGAGTCTCTGCAGAGACCCAGTACTTC
CDR3aa: CASSDSGLAGVSAETQYF
v_gene: TRBV9
j_gene: TRBJ2-5
abundance: NA
d_gene: TRBD2

CDR3nt: TGTGCCAGCAGAGGTGGGATCGAGCAGTACTTC
CDR3aa: CASRGGIEQYF
v_gene: TRBV6-5
j_gene: TRBJ2-7
abundance: NA
d_gene: NA

CDR3nt: TGTGCCAGCTCACCCGTTAATCAGCCCCAGCATTTT
CDR3aa: CASSPVNQPQHF
v_gene: TRBV18
j_gene: TRBJ1-5
abundance: NA
d_gene: NA

CDR3nt: TGTGCCAGCACCAGGAGCGAAAAAGAGACCCAGTACTTC
CDR3aa: CASTRSEKETQYF
v_gene: TRBV6-6
j_gene: TRBJ2-5
abundance: NA
d_gene: NA

CDR3nt: TGCGCCAGCAGCAGCCGGGACGACAATGAGCAGTTCTTC
CDR3aa: CASSSRDDNEQFF
v_gene: TRBV4-3
j_gene: TRBJ2-1
abundance: NA
d_gene: NA

CDR3nt: TGCGCCAGCAGCCAAGATACGGCAGGGGAGTTGGGCTATGGCTACACCTTC
CDR3aa: CASSQDTAGELGYGYTF
v_gene: TRBV4-3
j_gene: TRBJ1-2
abundance: NA
d_gene: NA

CDR3nt: TGTGCCAGCAGTCCCCCAGGGTCTGGAAACACCATATATTTT
CDR3aa: CASSPPGSGNTIYF
v_gene: TRBV27
j_gene: TRBJ1-3
abundance: NA
d_gene: NA

CDR3nt: TGTGCCAGCAGCGTGGGGGGACGCGACAATGAGCAGTTCTTC
CDR3aa: CASSVGGRDNEQFF
v_gene: TRBV9
j_gene: TRBJ2-1
abundance: NA
d_gene: NA

CDR3nt: TGTGCCAGCAGTTCACGGACAGGGACGGGCTACGAGCAGTACTTC
CDR3aa: CASSSRTGTGYEQYF
v_gene: TRBV27
j_gene: TRBJ2-7
abundance: NA
d_gene: TRBD1

CDR3nt: TGTGCCACCTCAGGACTAGCGGGAACGGGCGTCACCGGGGAGCTGTTTTTT
CDR3aa: CATSGLAGTGVTGELFF
v_gene: TRBV15
j_gene: TRBJ2-2
abundance: NA
d_gene: TRBD2

CDR3nt: TGTGCCAGCAGCCCCCGGACAGGGTCCGACTATGGCTACACCTTC
CDR3aa: CASSPRTGSDYGYTF
v_gene: TRBV7-2
j_gene: TRBJ1-2
abundance: NA
d_gene: TRBD1

CDR3nt: TGTGCCAGCAGCGTTCGGACAGGGGGCCTGGATACGCAGTATTTT
CDR3aa: CASSVRTGGLDTQYF
v_gene: TRBV5-4
j_gene: TRBJ2-3
abundance: NA
d_gene: TRBD1

CDR3nt: TGTGCCAGCAGCCCCGGGACTAGCGGGAACTACAATGAGCAGTTCTTC
CDR3aa: CASSPGTSGNYNEQFF
v_gene: TRBV28
j_gene: TRBJ2-1
abundance: NA
d_gene: TRBD2

CDR3nt: TGCGCCAGCAGGATTAAGGGGGGAACTGAAGCTTTCTTT
CDR3aa: CASRIKGGTEAFF
v_gene: TRBV5-1
j_gene: TRBJ1-1
abundance: NA
d_gene: NA

CDR3nt: TGTGCCAGCAGGGTGACACTCAGCTCCTACGAGCAGTACTTC
CDR3aa: CASRVTLSSYEQYF
v_gene: TRBV2
j_gene: TRBJ2-7
abundance: once
d_gene: NA

CDR3nt: TGTGCCAGCAGCTTAGTCCCTAGCGGGACCCAGTACTTC
CDR3aa: CASSLVPSGTQYF
v_gene: TRBV7-8
j_gene: TRBJ2-5
abundance: few
d_gene: TRBD2

CDR3nt: TGTGCCAGCAGCTCACAGCACATACACACAGATACGCAGTATTTT
CDR3aa: CASSSQHIHTDTQYF
v_gene: TRBV5-4
j_gene: TRBJ2-3
abundance: NA
d_gene: NA

CDR3nt: TGTGCCATCAGTGAGTCGGGAGGCGCCGTCGGGACCCAGCATTTT
CDR3aa: CAISESGGAVGTQHF
v_gene: TRBV10-3
j_gene: TRBJ1-5
abundance: NA
d_gene: NA